This T cell receptor beta chain stems from a study of T cells in Graves' hyperthyroidism and ophthalmopathy. TCR beta CDR3 region amplification was performed from RNA transcripts. The primer set for the first-round RT-PCR of the TCR CDR3 was HTBI. TCRdb itself ran the multiplex PCR reads through MiXCR, one entry per CDR3 protein. In the table there are about 130,000 distinct CDR3 sequences, over 20% of which are singletons. Hyperthyroidism in the patients, aged 18 to 65, was newly diagnosed and under 2 months in duration. V was pared by 4 bases and J by 7 bases, with 13 bases between. Germline CDR1 and CDR2: LGHDT and YNNKEL (reference sequence). The CDR3 loop spans 13 amino acids. This clonotype was counted many times.

The sample taken for sequencing was blood. This receptor was taken from a woman between 50 and 59 years old with Graves' hyperthyroidism that later progressed to Graves' ophthalmopathy. The rearrangement links TRBV3-1 to TRBJ2-5; D call uncertain. This CDR3 reads CASSPALVGTQYF. The CDR3 DNA reads as TGTGCCAGCAGCCCCGCCCTGGTGGGGACCCAGTACTTC.